These T cell receptor beta chains were read from a single sample in a study of T cell responses to AZD1222 COVID-19 vaccine. Repertoires were generated with immunoSEQ multiplex PCR, while TCRdb's copy carries only in-frame clones and drops some. The profile shows 150,000 to 190,000 clones, less than 95% of them singletons. This specimen was peripheral blood, taken on day 0 of AZD1222 vaccination. Every receptor here comes from an adult in good health. Each CDR3 is given with its conserved first and last residue. D genes are given only for firm matches. A clone size is listed for some rows: how often the clone was seen (once, few, many), or a class if it is expanded.

CASSPPGNTIYF TGTGCCAGCAGTCCCCCTGGAAACACCATATATTTT TRBV28 NA NA TRBJ1-3
CASTGSRVETQYF TGTGCCAGCACCGGGAGTAGGGTAGAGACCCAGTACTTC TRBV5-8 NA NA TRBJ2-5
CAISSTGVNQPQHF TGTGCCATCAGCTCGACAGGGGTCAATCAGCCCCAGCATTTT TRBV10-3 NA TRBD1 TRBJ1-5
CASSLTGSRPSTDTQYF TGTGCCAGCAGCTTGACGGGAAGTAGACCTAGCACAGATACGCAGTATTTT TRBV5-4 NA NA TRBJ2-3
CASTPGQGVSEQFF TGTGCCAGCACCCCAGGACAGGGGGTGTCTGAGCAGTTCTTC TRBV6-1 NA TRBD1 TRBJ2-1
CASSLAPGGLAKETQYF TGCGCCAGCAGCTTGGCCCCGGGCGGACTAGCGAAAGAGACCCAGTACTTC TRBV5-1 few TRBD2 TRBJ2-5
CSGIGQAWTEAFF TGCAGCGGAATTGGACAGGCATGGACTGAAGCTTTCTTT TRBV29-1 NA TRBD1 TRBJ1-1
CASTNRESNNQPQHF TGTGCCAGCACTAACAGGGAGAGTAACAATCAGCCCCAGCATTTT TRBV19 NA NA TRBJ1-5
CASSLGTSGSLQYF TGTGCCAGCAGCTTAGGGACTAGCGGGAGTTTACAGTACTTC TRBV7-2 NA TRBD2 TRBJ2-7
CASSLPTPSRREGPREQFF TGTGCCAGCAGTTTACCGACGCCTTCTAGACGGGAGGGCCCTCGCGAGCAGTTCTTC TRBV28 NA TRBD2 TRBJ2-1
CASSSPRDRESGYTF TGTGCCAGCAGTTCCCCCCGGGACAGGGAAAGTGGCTACACCTTC TRBV6-7 NA TRBD1 TRBJ1-2
CASRGGLAENTGELFF TGTGCCAGCAGAGGGGGACTAGCGGAAAACACCGGGGAGCTGTTTTTT TRBV14 NA TRBD2 TRBJ2-2
CASSLSGGSETQYF TGTGCCAGCAGCTTAAGTGGAGGGAGTGAGACCCAGTACTTC TRBV11-2 NA NA TRBJ2-5
CAWSAPGPRREKLFF TGTGCCTGGAGTGCGCCGGGCCCTCGGCGGGAAAAACTGTTTTTT TRBV30 NA NA TRBJ1-4
CASSRPLEPLHF TGTGCCAGCAGCCGTCCTCTTGAACCCCTCCACTTT TRBV5-5 once NA TRBJ1-6
CSVEEGGRRAFF TGCAGCGTTGAAGAAGGGGGCCGTAGAGCTTTCTTT TRBV29-1 NA TRBD1 TRBJ1-1
CASSQDQGAIYEQYF TGCGCCAGCAGCCAAGATCAGGGGGCTATTTACGAGCAGTACTTC TRBV4-3 NA TRBD1 TRBJ2-7
CASSWGLGYEQYF TGTGCCAGCAGCTGGGGACTAGGGTACGAGCAGTACTTC TRBV7-3 NA TRBD2 TRBJ2-7
CASSQVRGTEAFF TGCGCCAGCAGCCAAGTTCGGGGGACTGAAGCTTTCTTT TRBV4-1 NA NA TRBJ1-1
CASSLVSGGGEKLFF TGTGCCAGCAGCTTAGTGTCCGGGGGCGGTGAAAAACTGTTTTTT TRBV7-6 few NA TRBJ1-4
CASSLGLAGRNEQFF TGTGCCAGCAGCTTAGGCCTAGCGGGTCGTAATGAGCAGTTCTTC TRBV13 NA TRBD2 TRBJ2-1
CASTRDRNQPQHF TGTGCCAGTACCAGGGATCGGAATCAGCCCCAGCATTTT TRBV19 NA NA TRBJ1-5
CSASDTDWDAHYGYTF TGCAGTGCTAGTGACACAGATTGGGACGCCCACTATGGCTACACCTTC TRBV20-1 NA NA TRBJ1-2
CSASQGGSYGYTF TGCAGTGCTAGTCAGGGGGGGTCCTATGGCTACACCTTC TRBV20-1 once TRBD1 TRBJ1-2
CASSLLGQHSYNSPLHF TGCGCCAGCAGCTTATTAGGCCAGCACTCCTATAATTCACCCCTCCACTTT TRBV5-1 NA NA TRBJ1-6
CASSPPGRGGYTF TGTGCCAGCTCGCCGCCAGGGCGGGGTGGCTACACCTTC TRBV18 NA NA TRBJ1-2
CASSPRASGSLGNTGELFF TGTGCCAGCTCACCGAGGGCTAGCGGGAGTTTGGGAAACACCGGGGAGCTGTTTTTT TRBV18 NA TRBD2 TRBJ2-2
CATSRDFGSMETQYF TGTGCCACCAGCAGAGACTTTGGGAGTATGGAGACCCAGTACTTC TRBV15 once NA TRBJ2-5
CASSEGAGGYNEQFF TGTGCCAGCAGTGAGGGGGCTGGGGGTTACAATGAGCAGTTCTTC TRBV6-4 NA NA TRBJ2-1
CAIFAPLLGELFF TGTGCCATCTTTGCCCCTCTTTTAGGGGAGCTGTTTTTT TRBV10-3 NA NA TRBJ2-2
CASTPAQGLRNQPQHF TGTGCCAGCACCCCAGCACAGGGCCTTCGCAATCAGCCCCAGCATTTT TRBV2 NA NA TRBJ1-5
CASSLAVQAGANVLTF TGTGCCAGCAGCTTAGCGGTCCAGGCTGGGGCCAACGTCCTGACTTTC TRBV11-2 NA NA TRBJ2-6
CASSPGQETYGYTF TGTGCCAGCTCACCGGGACAGGAAACTTATGGCTACACCTTC TRBV18 once TRBD1 TRBJ1-2
CASSLGGQQETQYF TGTGCCAGCAGCTTAGGGGGACAGCAAGAGACCCAGTACTTC TRBV7-6 NA TRBD1 TRBJ2-5
CASSGQGDAEANYGYTF TGTGCCAGCAGTGGACAGGGGGATGCGGAAGCTAACTATGGCTACACCTTC TRBV6-1 NA TRBD1 TRBJ1-2
CASSLERVFSSDTEAFF TGTGCCAGCAGCTTAGAGAGGGTGTTTTCTTCGGACACTGAAGCTTTCTTT TRBV7-9 once NA TRBJ1-1
CAIRGAGEVSNEQFF TGTGCCATCCGGGGAGCGGGAGAGGTCTCCAATGAGCAGTTCTTC TRBV10-3 once TRBD2 TRBJ2-1
CASSQLAGEWEDTQYF TGTGCCAGCAGTCAACTAGCGGGAGAGTGGGAAGATACGCAGTATTTT TRBV6-2/TRBV6-3 once TRBD2 TRBJ2-3
CASSSGQGGYTF TGTGCCAGCAGCTCGGGACAGGGAGGCTACACCTTC TRBV7-9 NA TRBD1 TRBJ1-2
CASSKEDGLIPKPGNTIYF TGTGCCAGCAGCAAAGAGGACGGATTAATTCCCAAGCCTGGAAACACCATATATTTT TRBV21-1 NA NA TRBJ1-3
CASSLPLDRVLETQYF TGTGCCAGCAGCTTACCCCTAGACAGGGTCTTAGAGACCCAGTACTTC TRBV7-9 NA TRBD1 TRBJ2-5
CASSRDRGPEAFF TGTGCCAGCTCACGGGACAGGGGGCCTGAAGCTTTCTTT TRBV18 NA TRBD1 TRBJ1-1
CASSVGLNEQFF TGTGCCAGCAGCGTCGGCCTCAATGAGCAGTTCTTC TRBV9 NA NA TRBJ2-1
CASSRRTGENQPQHF TGTGCCAGCAGTCGTAGGACAGGGGAGAATCAGCCCCAGCATTTT TRBV27 NA TRBD1 TRBJ1-5
CASSQGSGTEAFF TGTGCCAGCAGTCAGGGCTCGGGGACTGAAGCTTTCTTT TRBV25-1 NA NA TRBJ1-1
CASSFRGGYDEQYF TGCGCCAGCAGCTTCCGGGGGGGCTACGACGAGCAGTACTTC TRBV5-1 NA TRBD2 TRBJ2-7
CASRSTGDGNTIYF TGTGCCAGCAGATCCACAGGGGACGGAAACACCATATATTTT TRBV7-2 NA TRBD1 TRBJ1-3
CASSPETSSYEQYF TGTGCCAGCAGCCCCGAGACAAGCTCCTACGAGCAGTACTTC TRBV7-9 NA NA TRBJ2-7
CASSSRTLNEQFF TGTGCCAGCAGTTCCAGGACTCTAAATGAGCAGTTCTTC TRBV27 NA NA TRBJ2-1
CASSFMSGANVLTF TGTGCCAGCAGTTTTATGTCTGGGGCCAACGTCCTGACTTTC TRBV27 NA NA TRBJ2-6
CASSFLSTAVHSIGYTF TGTGCCAGCAGTTTCCTCTCGACAGCCGTGCACTCAATTGGCTACACCTTC TRBV28 NA NA TRBJ1-2
CASSESMGDRLYGYTF TGTGCCAGCAGTGAAAGTATGGGGGATCGGCTCTATGGCTACACCTTC TRBV25-1 many NA TRBJ1-2
CASSFRDTISYEQYF TGTGCCAGCAGCTTCCGGGACACTATCTCCTACGAGCAGTACTTC TRBV11-2 NA NA TRBJ2-7
CATSGGQGNTEAFF TGTGCCACCAGTGGGGGACAGGGGAACACTGAAGCTTTCTTT TRBV24-1 NA TRBD1 TRBJ1-1
CASSLGTGEETQYF TGTGCCAGCAGCTTAGGAACAGGGGAAGAGACCCAGTACTTC TRBV7-2 NA TRBD1 TRBJ2-5
CAWSRDRGYEQYF TGTGCCTGGAGTCGGGACAGGGGTTACGAGCAGTACTTC TRBV30 NA TRBD1 TRBJ2-7